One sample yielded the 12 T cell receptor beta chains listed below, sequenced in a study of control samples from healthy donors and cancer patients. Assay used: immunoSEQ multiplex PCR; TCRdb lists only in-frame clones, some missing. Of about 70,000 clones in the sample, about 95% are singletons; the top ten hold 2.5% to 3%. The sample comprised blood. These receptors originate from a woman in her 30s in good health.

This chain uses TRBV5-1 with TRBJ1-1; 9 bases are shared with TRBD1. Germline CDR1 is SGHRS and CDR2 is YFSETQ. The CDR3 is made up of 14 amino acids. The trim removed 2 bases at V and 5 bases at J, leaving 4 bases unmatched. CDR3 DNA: TGCGCCAGCAGCTTACAGGGGGCGCGAACTGAAGCTTTCTTT. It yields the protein CASSLQGARTEAFF.

This CDR3 reads CASSIEGQYGDEQFF. The CDR3 region has the DNA TGTGCCAGTAGTATTGAGGGACAGTATGGCGATGAGCAGTTCTTC. The chain links TRBV19 to TRBJ2-1; TRBD1 agrees at 7 bases. CDR1 and CDR2 from the germline V gene are LNHDA and SQIVND (reference sequence). V shed 3 bases and J 8 bases; nucleotides not matched to a gene: 10. The CDR3 extends over 15 amino acids.

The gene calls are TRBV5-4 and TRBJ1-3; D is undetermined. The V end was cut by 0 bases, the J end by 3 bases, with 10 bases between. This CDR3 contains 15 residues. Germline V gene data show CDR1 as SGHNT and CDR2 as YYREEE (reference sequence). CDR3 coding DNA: TGTGCCAGCAGCTTGGAAACGGGGAATGGAAACACCATATATTTT. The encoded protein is CASSLETGNGNTIYF.

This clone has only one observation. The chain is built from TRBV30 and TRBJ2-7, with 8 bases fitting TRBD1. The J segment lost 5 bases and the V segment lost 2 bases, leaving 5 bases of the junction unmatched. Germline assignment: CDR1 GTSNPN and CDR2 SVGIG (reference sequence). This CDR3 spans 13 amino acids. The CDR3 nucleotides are TGTGCCTGGAGTCCCCAGGGGGCCCACGAGCAGTACTTC. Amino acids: CAWSPQGAHEQYF.

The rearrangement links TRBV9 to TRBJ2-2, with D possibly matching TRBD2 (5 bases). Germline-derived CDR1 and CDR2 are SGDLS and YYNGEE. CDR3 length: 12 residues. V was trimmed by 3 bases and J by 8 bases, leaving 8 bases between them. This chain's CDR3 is CASSATGGELFF. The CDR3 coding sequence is TGTGCCAGCAGCGCCACGGGGGGGGAGCTGTTTTTT.

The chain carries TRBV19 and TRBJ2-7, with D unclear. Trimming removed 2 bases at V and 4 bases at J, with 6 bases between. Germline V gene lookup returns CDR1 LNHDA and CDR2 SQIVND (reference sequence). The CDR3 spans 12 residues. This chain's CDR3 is CASSINGYEQYF. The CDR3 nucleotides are TGTGCCAGTAGTATAAACGGATACGAGCAGTACTTC.

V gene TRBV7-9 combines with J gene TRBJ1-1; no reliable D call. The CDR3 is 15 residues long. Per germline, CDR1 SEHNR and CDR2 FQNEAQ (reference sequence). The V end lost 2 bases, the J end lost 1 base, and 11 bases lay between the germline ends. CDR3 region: CASSLSYTENTEAFF. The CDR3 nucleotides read TGTGCCAGCAGCTTAAGTTATACAGAGAACACTGAAGCTTTCTTT. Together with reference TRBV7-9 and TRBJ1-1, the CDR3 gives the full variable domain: DTGVSQNPRHKITKRGQNVTFRCDPISEHNRLYWYRQTLGQGPEFLTYFQNEAQLEKSRLLSDRFSAERPKGSFSTLEIQRTEQGDSAMYLCASSLSYTENTEAFFGQGTRLTVV.

The CDR3 is CASSLQSNRHYGYTF. CDR3 in DNA: TGCGCCAGCAGTCTCCAAAGTAACCGGCACTATGGCTACACCTTC. The rearrangement links TRBV23-1 to TRBJ1-2; no clear D. TRBV23-1 is filed as an ORF, its function uncertain. The CDR3 has 15 amino acids. V dropped 4 bases and J dropped 3 bases, with 15 bases sitting between them.

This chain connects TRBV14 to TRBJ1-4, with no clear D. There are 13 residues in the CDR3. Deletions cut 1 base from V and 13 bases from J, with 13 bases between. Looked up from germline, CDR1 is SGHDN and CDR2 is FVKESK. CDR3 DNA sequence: TGTGCCAGCAGCCAAGCCACAGCTTACGGACTGTTTTTT. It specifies CASSQATAYGLFF. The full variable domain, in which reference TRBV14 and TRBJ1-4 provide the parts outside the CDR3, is EAGVTQFPSHSVIEKGQTVTLRCDPISGHDNLYWYRRVMGKEIKFLLHFVKESKQDESGMPNNRFLAERTGGTYSTLKVQPAELEDSGVYFCASSQATAYGLFFGSGTQLSVL.

CDR3 sequence reads: CASSQDGNQPQHF. For the CDR3, the DNA is TGTGCCAGCAGCCAAGATGGCAATCAGCCCCAGCATTTT. The genes are TRBV4-2 and TRBJ1-5, with no clear D. The CDR3 spans 13 residues. Germline V gives CDR1 LGHNA, CDR2 YNFKEQ. The germline V and J ends were trimmed by 0 bases and 2 bases, with 2 bases remaining between them.

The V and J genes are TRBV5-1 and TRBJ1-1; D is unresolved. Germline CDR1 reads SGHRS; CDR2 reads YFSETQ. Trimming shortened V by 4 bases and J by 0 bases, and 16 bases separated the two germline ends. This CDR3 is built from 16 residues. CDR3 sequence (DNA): TGCGCCAGCAGCCAGACGGGGTGGGGTGTGAACACTGAAGCTTTCTTT. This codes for CASSQTGWGVNTEAFF.

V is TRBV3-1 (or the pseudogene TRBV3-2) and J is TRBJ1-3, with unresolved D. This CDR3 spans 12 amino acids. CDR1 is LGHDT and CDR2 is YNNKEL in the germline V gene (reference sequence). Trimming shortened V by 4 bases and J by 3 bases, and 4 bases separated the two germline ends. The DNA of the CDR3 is TGTGCCAGCAGCCCCGTTGGAAACACCATATATTTT. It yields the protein CASSPVGNTIYF.